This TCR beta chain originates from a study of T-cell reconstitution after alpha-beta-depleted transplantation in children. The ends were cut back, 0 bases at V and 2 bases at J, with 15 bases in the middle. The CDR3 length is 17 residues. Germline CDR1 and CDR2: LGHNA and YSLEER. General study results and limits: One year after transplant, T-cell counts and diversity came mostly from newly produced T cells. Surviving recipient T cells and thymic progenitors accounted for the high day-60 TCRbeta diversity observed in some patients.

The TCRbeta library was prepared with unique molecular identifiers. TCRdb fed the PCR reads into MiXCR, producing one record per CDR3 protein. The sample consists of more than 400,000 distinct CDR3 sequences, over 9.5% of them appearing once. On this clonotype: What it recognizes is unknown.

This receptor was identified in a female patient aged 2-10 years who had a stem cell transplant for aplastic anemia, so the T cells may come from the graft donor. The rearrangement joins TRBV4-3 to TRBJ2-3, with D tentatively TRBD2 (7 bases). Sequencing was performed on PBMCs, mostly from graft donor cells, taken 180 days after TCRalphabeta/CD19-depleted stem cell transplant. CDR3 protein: CASSQDIRGGLTDTQYF. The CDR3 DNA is TGCGCCAGCAGCCAAGACATTAGGGGGGGCCTCACAGATACGCAGTATTTT.